This T cell receptor beta chain is from a study of blood T cell repertoires in COVID-19. The repertoire was sequenced with immunoSEQ multiplex PCR; TCRdb's copy has only in-frame clones and lacks some. The table includes more than 95,000 clones, 89% detected once. The germline gives CDR1 SEHNR, CDR2 FQNEAQ (reference sequence). Trimming at V came to 0 bases and at J to 1 base, leaving 4 bases not matched to a gene. CDR3 length: 16 amino acids. The sequence was collected from a woman aged 55-69 years with acute or convalescent COVID-19. This rearrangement joins TRBV7-9 to TRBJ2-3, with 7 bases aligning to TRBD2. What was sequenced was peripheral blood. The CDR3 bases are TGTGCCAGCAGCTTAGCCGCGGGAGTGGGCACAGATACGCAGTATTTT. It yields the protein CASSLAAGVGTDTQYF.